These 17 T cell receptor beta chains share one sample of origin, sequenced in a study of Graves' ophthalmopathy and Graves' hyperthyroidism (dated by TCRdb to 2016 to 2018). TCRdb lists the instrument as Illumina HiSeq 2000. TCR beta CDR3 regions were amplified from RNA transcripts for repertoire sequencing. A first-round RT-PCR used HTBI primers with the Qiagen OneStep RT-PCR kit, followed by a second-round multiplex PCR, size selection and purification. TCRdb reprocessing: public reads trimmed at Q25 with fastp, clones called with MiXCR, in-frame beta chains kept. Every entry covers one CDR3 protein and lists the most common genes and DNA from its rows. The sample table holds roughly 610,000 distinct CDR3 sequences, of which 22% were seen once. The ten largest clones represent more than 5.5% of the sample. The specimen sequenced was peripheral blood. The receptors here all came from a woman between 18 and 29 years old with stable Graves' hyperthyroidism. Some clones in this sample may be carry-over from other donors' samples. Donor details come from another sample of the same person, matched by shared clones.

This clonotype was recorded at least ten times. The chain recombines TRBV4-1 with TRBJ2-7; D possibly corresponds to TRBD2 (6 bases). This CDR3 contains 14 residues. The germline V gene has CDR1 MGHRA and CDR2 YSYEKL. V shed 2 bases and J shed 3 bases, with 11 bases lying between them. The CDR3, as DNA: TGCGCCAGCAGCCAATACGCGGGATACTACGAGCAGTACTTC. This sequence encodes CASSQYAGYYEQYF.

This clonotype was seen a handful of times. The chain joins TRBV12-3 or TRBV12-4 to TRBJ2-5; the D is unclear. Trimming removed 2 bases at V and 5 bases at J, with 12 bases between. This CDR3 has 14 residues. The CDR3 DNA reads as TGTGCCAGCAGTTTACAGGCCAGTGGGGAGACCCAGTACTTC. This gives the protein CASSLQASGETQYF.

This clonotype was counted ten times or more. The CDR3 coding sequence is TGTGCCAGCAGTCCTCCACCTCGCTACGAGCAGTACTTC. Translating gives CASSPPPRYEQYF. V is TRBV28 and J is TRBJ2-7; D gene ambiguous. Germline values: CDR1 MDHEN, CDR2 SYDVKM. This CDR3 region has 13 residues. V lost 5 bases, J lost 3 bases, and 11 bases lay in between.

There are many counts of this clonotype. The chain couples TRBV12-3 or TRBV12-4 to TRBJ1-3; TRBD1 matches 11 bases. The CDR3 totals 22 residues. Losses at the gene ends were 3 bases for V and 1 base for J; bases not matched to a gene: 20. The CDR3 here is CASSFWTGGIDLRARSGNTIYF. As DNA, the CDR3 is TGTGCCAGCAGTTTCTGGACAGGGGGCATAGATCTGAGGGCAAGATCTGGAAACACCATATATTTT.

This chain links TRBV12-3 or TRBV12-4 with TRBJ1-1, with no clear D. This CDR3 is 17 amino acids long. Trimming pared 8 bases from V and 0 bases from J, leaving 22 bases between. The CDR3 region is CASSPRVAKTLNTEAFF. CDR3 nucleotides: TGTGCCAGCTCACCACGGGTGGCCAAAACATTGAACACTGAAGCTTTCTTT.

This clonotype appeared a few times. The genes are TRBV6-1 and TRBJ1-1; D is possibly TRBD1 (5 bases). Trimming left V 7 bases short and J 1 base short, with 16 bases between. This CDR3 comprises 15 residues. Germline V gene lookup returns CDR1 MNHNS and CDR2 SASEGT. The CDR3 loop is CASTKVGGTNTEAFF. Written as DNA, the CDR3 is TGTGCCAGCACCAAGGTTGGGGGTACGAACACTGAAGCTTTCTTT.

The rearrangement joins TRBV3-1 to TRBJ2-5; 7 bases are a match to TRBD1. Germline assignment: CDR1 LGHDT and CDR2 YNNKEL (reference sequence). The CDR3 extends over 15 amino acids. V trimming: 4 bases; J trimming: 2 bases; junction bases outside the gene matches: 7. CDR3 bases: TGTGCCAGCAGCCGTGGGACAGTTAAACAAGAGACCCAGTACTTC. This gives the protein CASSRGTVKQETQYF.

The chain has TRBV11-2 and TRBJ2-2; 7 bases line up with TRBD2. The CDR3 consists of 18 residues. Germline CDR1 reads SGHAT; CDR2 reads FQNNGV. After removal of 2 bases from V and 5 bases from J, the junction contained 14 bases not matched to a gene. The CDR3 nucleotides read TGTGCCAGCAGCTTAAGGCCTCTTCTGGCGGGAGCAACCGGGGAGCTGTTTTTT. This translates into CASSLRPLLAGATGELFF.

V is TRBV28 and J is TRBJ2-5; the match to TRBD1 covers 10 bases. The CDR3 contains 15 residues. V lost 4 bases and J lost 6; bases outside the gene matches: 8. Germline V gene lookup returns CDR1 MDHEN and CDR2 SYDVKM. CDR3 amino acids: CASSSAGTGVKTQYF. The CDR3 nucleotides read TGTGCCAGCAGTTCAGCCGGGACAGGGGTTAAGACCCAGTACTTC.

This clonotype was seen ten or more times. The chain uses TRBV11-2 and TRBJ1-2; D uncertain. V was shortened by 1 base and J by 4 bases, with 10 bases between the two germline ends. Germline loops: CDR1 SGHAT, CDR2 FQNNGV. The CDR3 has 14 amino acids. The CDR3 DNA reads TGTGCCAGCAGCTTAGTTCCGGGTAGCTATGGCTACACCTTC. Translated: CASSLVPGSYGYTF.

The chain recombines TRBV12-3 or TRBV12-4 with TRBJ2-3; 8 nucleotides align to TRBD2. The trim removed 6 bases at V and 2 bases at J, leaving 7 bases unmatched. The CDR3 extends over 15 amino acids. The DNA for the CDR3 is TGTGCCAGCAGACAGATAGCGGGGATCACAGATACGCAGTATTTT. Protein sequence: CASRQIAGITDTQYF.

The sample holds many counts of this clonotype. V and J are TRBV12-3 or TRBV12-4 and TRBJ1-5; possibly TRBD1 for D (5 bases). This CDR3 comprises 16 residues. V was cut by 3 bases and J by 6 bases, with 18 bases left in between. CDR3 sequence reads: CASSFATASDGQPQHF. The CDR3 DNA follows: TGTGCCAGCAGTTTCGCGACAGCCAGCGACGGTCAGCCCCAGCATTTT.

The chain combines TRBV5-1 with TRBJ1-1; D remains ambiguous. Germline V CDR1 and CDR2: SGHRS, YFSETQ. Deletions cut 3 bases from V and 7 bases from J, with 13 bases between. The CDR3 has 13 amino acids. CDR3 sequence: CASSWEVSGEAFF. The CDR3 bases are TGCGCCAGCAGCTGGGAGGTCTCCGGTGAAGCTTTCTTT.

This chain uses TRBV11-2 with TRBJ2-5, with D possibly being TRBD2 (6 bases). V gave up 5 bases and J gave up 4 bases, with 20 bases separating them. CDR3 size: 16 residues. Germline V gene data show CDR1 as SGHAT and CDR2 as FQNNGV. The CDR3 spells CASSQVLRGWGETQYF. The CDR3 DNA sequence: TGTGCCAGCAGCCAAGTTTTGCGGGGTTGGGGAGAGACCCAGTACTTC.

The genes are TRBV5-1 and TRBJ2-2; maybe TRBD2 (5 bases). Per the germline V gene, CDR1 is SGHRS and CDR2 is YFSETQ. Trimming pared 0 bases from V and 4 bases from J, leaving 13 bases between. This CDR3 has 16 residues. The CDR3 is CASSLAEGRGTGELFF. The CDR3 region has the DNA TGCGCCAGCAGCTTGGCCGAGGGTCGGGGCACCGGGGAGCTGTTTTTT.

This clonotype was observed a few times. CDR3: CASSLGALNGYTF. As DNA, the CDR3 is TGTGCCAGCAGTTTAGGAGCGCTGAATGGCTACACCTTC. The chain is built from TRBV12-3 or TRBV12-4 and TRBJ1-2; D gene unclear. V was trimmed by 1 base and J by 6 bases, leaving 9 bases between them. The CDR3 totals 13 residues.

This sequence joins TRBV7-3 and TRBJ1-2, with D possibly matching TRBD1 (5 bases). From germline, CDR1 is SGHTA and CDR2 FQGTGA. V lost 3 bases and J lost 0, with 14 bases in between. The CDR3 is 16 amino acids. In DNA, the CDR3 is TGTGCCAGCAGCTTGACCGGGACCGATGCTAACTATGGCTACACCTTC. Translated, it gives CASSLTGTDANYGYTF.